The sequence of this TCR beta chain was determined in a study of OX40 agonist ivuxolimab in advanced cancers. About the study as a whole: Ivuxolimab was an agonistic, fully human IgG2 monoclonal antibody directed against OX40 (CD134), a costimulatory receptor. Intravenous ivuxolimab was administered to patients every 2 weeks at six dose levels: 0.01, 0.1, 0.3, 1.5, 3 and 10 mg/kg. Among the 50 to 55 dose-escalation patients, some 20 had hepatocellular carcinoma, around 15 melanoma, 9 renal cell carcinoma and 9 head and neck cancer. In the dose-escalation cohort, approximately 82% of patients were male, and the mean age was 60 years with a range of roughly 23 to 79. Prior anti-PD-1, anti-PD-L1 or anti-CTLA-4 therapy was permitted, and 30% to 50% of dose-escalation patients had received checkpoint inhibitors. Partial responses were achieved by three dose-escalation patients, of whom one had hepatocellular carcinoma and two had cutaneous melanoma. Peripheral TCRbeta sequencing was intended to test whether TCR sequence diversity was altered and clonal T-cell expansion was caused by ivuxolimab. The paper covers the monotherapy dose-escalation part of the phase I ivuxolimab trial, which included N = 52 patients.

As concerns this clone: Its antigen is still unknown. One junction end disagrees with the germline gene, perhaps due to a read error.

The germline V gene encodes CDR1 MNHEY and CDR2 SVGAGI. The cysteine opens and the phenylalanine closes a CDR3 of 12 amino acids. Just CDR3 DNA is preserved here, 36 bases in frame from base 1. Paper-wide results and their limitations: Antigen specificity was not determined for the clonally expanded peripheral T cells. Low levels of normalized T-cell clonal expansion were also seen in some nonresponding patients. After ivuxolimab, CD8+ T cells had more expanded clones than CD4+ T cells on average. In the 0.1-3.0 mg/kg groups, partial responders had among the lowest normalized peripheral clonal expansion, particularly in CD8+ T cells. Clonal expansion of both CD4+ and CD8+ blood T cells was observed from baseline to week 6 at doses 0.1 to 3.0 mg/kg.

The trial excluded patients who had a history of autoimmune disease or were on systemic immunosuppression. Peripheral blood for TCR sequencing was collected from all dose cohorts at baseline, on cycle 4 day 1, and on cycle 7 day 1. The samples were drawn from a first-in-human, open-label, multicenter phase I dose-escalation trial of ivuxolimab. The trial enrolled adults with locally advanced or metastatic head and neck squamous cell, hepatocellular, melanoma or renal cell carcinoma. Before TCR sequencing, CD4+ and CD8+ T cells were separately sorted from peripheral blood. To sequence the TCRbeta CDR3 region, genomic DNA was isolated from the sorted cells. The immunoSEQ Assay was used for sequencing of TCRbeta CDR3 regions. Held by TCRdb, this immuneACCESS table contains in-frame sequences only and omits some clones. Under half of the omission traces to an unresolved V gene where checked; the cause of the rest is unknown. The sample table lists roughly 66,000 clones, 80% of them with a count of one. The biggest ten clones account for more than 1% of the sample.

The V and J segments used are TRBV6-5 and TRBJ1-1; the best D guess is TRBD1, with 5 bases matching. Specimen: CD4+ or CD8+ T cells sorted from blood, collected in a trial of the OX40 agonist ivuxolimab. The clonotype was recovered from an adult with an advanced solid tumor such as melanoma, head and neck, liver or kidney cancer. The DNA sequence is as follows: TGTGCCAGCAGTTACGTCGGGACTGCAGCTTTCTTT. It translates to CASSYVGTAAFF.